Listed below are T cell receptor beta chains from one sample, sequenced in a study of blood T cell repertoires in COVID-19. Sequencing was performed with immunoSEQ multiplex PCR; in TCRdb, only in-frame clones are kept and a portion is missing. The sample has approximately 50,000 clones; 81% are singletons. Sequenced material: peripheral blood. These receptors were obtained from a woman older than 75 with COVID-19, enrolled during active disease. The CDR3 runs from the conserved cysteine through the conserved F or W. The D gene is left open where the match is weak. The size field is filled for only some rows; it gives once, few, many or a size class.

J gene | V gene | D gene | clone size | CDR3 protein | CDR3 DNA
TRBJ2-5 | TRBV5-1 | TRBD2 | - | CASSLGLAGGGGQETQYF | TGCGCCAGCAGCTTGGGTCTAGCGGGAGGAGGAGGGCAAGAGACCCAGTACTTC
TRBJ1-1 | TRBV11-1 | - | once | CASSSRDKNTEAFF | TGTGCCAGCAGCTCCCGGGACAAGAACACTGAAGCTTTCTTT
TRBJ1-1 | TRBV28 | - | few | CASSTTGFTEAFF | TGTGCCAGCAGTACCACAGGCTTCACTGAAGCTTTCTTT
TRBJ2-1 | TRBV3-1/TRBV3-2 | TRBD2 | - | CASSQVAGGHNEQFF | TGTGCCAGCAGCCAAGTAGCGGGAGGACACAATGAGCAGTTCTTC
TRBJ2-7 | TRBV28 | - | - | CASSFWEKSSYEQYF | TGTGCCAGCAGTTTTTGGGAGAAAAGCTCCTACGAGCAGTACTTC
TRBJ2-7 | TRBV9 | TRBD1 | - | CASSHNRDRGPYEQYF | TGTGCCAGCAGCCACAACCGGGACAGGGGACCCTACGAGCAGTACTTC
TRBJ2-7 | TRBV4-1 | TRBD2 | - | CASSHPGTSGRYYEQYF | TGCGCCAGCAGCCATCCAGGGACTAGCGGGAGATACTACGAGCAGTACTTC
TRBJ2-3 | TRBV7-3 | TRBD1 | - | CASSRVGQGGTDTQYF | TGTGCCAGCAGCCGTGTAGGACAGGGGGGCACAGATACGCAGTATTTT
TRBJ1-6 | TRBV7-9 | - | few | CASKDEAGTSSPLHF | TGTGCCAGCAAAGATGAAGCCGGGACAAGTTCACCCCTCCACTTT
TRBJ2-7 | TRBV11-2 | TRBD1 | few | CASSPTGTGVYEQYF | TGTGCCAGCAGCCCTACCGGGACAGGGGTCTACGAGCAGTACTTC
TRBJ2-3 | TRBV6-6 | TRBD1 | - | CASSRDRVNTDTQYF | TGTGCCAGCAGTCGGGACAGGGTTAACACAGATACGCAGTATTTT
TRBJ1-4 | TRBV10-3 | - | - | CAISGGHEGEKLFF | TGTGCCATCAGTGGGGGGCATGAGGGGGAAAAACTGTTTTTT
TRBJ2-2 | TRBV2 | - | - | CASSGLAANTGELFF | TGTGCCAGCAGTGGCCTAGCTGCGAACACCGGGGAGCTGTTTTTT
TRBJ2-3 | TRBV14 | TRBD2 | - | CASSQGTSYLADTQYF | TGTGCCAGCAGCCAAGGGACTAGCTATTTGGCAGATACGCAGTATTTT
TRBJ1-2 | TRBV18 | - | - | CASSPLQGKNYGYTF | TGTGCCAGCTCACCGCTACAGGGTAAAAACTATGGCTACACCTTC
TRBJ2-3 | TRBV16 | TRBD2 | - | CASSRLRTSGSEGTQYF | TGTGCCAGCAGCCGGCTCAGGACTAGCGGATCTGAGGGCACGCAGTATTTT
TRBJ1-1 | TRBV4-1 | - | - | CASSQVVGDYLSF | TGCGCCAGCAGCCAAGTAGTGGGGGACTACTTGAGCTTT
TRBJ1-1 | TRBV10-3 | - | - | CAISESPTNTEAFF | TGTGCCATCAGTGAGTCCCCTACGAACACTGAAGCTTTCTTT
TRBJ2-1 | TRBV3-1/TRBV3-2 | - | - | CASSQGVLAYEQFF | TGTGCCAGCAGCCAAGGAGTACTAGCCTATGAGCAGTTCTTC
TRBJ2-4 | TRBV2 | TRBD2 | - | CASRVSGGAQNIQYF | TGTGCCAGCAGGGTTAGCGGGGGGGCCCAAAACATTCAGTACTTC
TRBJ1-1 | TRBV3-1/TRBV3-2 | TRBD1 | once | CASSQDHRGNTEAFF | TGTGCCAGCAGCCAAGATCACAGGGGGAACACTGAAGCTTTCTTT
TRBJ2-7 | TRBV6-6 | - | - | CASSPPGEMYF | TGTGCCAGCAGCCCACCGGGGGAGATGTACTTC
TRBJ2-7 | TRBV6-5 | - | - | CASNQKGSDTYEQYF | TGTGCCAGCAATCAAAAGGGGTCCGATACCTACGAGCAGTACTTC
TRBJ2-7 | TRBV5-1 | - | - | CASSLDYYEQYF | TGCGCCAGCAGCTTGGATTACTACGAGCAGTACTTC
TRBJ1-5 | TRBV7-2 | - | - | CASSLFSSSRGNQPQHF | TGTGCCAGCAGCTTATTCTCGAGCTCCCGGGGCAATCAGCCCCAGCATTTT
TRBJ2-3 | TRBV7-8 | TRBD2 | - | CASSLVWLAGTDTQYF | TGTGCCAGCAGCTTAGTTTGGCTAGCGGGAACAGATACGCAGTATTTT
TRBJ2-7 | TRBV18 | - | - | CASSPGVQQDYEQYF | TGTGCCAGCTCACCAGGGGTGCAACAGGACTACGAGCAGTACTTC
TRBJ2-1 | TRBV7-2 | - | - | CASSLGSFSYNEQFF | TGTGCCAGCAGCTTAGGGAGTTTTTCCTACAATGAGCAGTTCTTC
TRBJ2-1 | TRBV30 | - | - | CAVGWGADNEQFF | TGTGCCGTTGGGTGGGGCGCGGACAATGAGCAGTTCTTC
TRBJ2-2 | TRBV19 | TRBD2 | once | CASSMASGSVGELFF | TGTGCCAGTAGTATGGCTAGCGGGAGTGTTGGGGAGCTGTTTTTT
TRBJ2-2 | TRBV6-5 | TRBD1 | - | CASGQGAGGELFF | TGTGCCAGCGGGCAGGGGGCCGGCGGGGAGCTGTTTTTT
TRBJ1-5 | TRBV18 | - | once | CASSPTQGTPQHF | TGTGCCAGCTCACCGACACAGGGAACGCCCCAGCATTTT
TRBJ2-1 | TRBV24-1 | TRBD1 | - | CATSGGGQGAENEQFF | TGTGCCACCAGTGGGGGAGGACAGGGGGCTGAAAATGAGCAGTTCTTC
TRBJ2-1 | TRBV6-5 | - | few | CASRKGLDYNEQFF | TGTGCCAGCCGTAAGGGACTCGACTACAATGAGCAGTTCTTC
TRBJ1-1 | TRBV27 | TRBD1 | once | CASSLGTGGKTEAFF | TGTGCCAGCAGTTTAGGGACAGGCGGGAAAACTGAAGCTTTCTTT
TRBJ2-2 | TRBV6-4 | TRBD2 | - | CASSVSLAGVTGELFF | TGTGCCAGCAGTGTGAGTCTAGCGGGAGTCACCGGGGAGCTGTTTTTT
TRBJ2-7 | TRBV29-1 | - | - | CSVESSASYEQYF | TGCAGCGTTGAGTCTAGCGCCTCCTACGAGCAGTACTTC
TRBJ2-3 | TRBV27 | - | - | CASSARGSTDTQYF | TGTGCCAGCTCTGCGCGGGGTAGCACAGATACGCAGTATTTT
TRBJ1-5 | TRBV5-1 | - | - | CASSLDSNQPQHF | TGCGCCAGCAGCCTAGATAGCAATCAGCCCCAGCATTTT
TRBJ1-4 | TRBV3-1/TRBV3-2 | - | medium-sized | CASSLRVNGEKLFF | TGTGCCAGCAGCCTCCGGGTAAACGGTGAAAAACTGTTTTTT
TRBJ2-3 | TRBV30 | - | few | CAWGSKTDTQYF | TGTGCCTGGGGGTCTAAAACAGATACGCAGTATTTT
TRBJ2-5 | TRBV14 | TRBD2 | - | CASSQLPGTSGRGALETQYF | TGTGCCAGCAGCCAACTCCCCGGGACTAGCGGGAGAGGGGCGTTGGAGACCCAGTACTTC
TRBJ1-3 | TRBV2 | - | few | CASTASEVRGNTIYF | TGTGCCAGCACGGCCAGCGAAGTTAGGGGAAACACCATATATTTT
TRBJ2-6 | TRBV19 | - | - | CASSIGQVDSGANVLTF | TGTGCCAGTAGTATAGGACAGGTAGACTCTGGGGCCAACGTCCTGACTTTC
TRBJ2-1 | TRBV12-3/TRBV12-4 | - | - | CASRIQGHNEQFF | TGTGCCAGCAGAATACAGGGCCACAATGAGCAGTTCTTC
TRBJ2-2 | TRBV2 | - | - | CASTQSGLLNTGELFF | TGTGCCAGCACTCAATCGGGACTCTTGAACACCGGGGAGCTGTTTTTT